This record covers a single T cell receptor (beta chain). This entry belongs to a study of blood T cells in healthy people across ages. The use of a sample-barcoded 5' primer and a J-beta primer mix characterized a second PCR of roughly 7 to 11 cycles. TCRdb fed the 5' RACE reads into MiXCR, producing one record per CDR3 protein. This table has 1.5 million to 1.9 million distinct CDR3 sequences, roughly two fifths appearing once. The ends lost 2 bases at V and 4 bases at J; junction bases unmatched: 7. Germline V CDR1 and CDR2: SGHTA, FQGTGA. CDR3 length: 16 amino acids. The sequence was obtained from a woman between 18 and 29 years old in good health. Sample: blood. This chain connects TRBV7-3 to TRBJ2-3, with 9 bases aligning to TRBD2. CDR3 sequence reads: CASSLAGGRGADTQYF. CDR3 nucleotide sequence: TGTGCCAGCAGCTTAGCAGGCGGGAGGGGGGCAGATACGCAGTATTTT.